This T cell receptor beta chain was documented in a study of blood T cell repertoires in COVID-19. Study in general: The United States, Italy and Spain provided the acute and convalescent COVID-19 samples.

Sequenced by immunoSEQ multiplex PCR; TCRdb stores in-frame clones only, minus some. This sample has approximately 270,000 clones; roughly 90% occur once, and the top ten carry 1.9%. The CDR3 loop spans 14 amino acids. V trimming: 4 bases; J trimming: 4 bases; junction bases outside the gene matches: 4. Germline CDR1 and CDR2: SGHRS and YFSETQ. In its sample, this clone was seen once. Participants were aged about 18 to 100 years, lived in 25 or so US areas, and enrolled virtually. Cohort allocation depended upon clinical history that participants reported. The chain combines TRBV5-1 with TRBJ2-7; 11 bases map to TRBD1. The sequence was obtained from a woman aged 55-70 years who had recovered from COVID-19. Sequenced input: PBMCs or T cells enriched from blood (not recorded which). DNA of the CDR3: TGCGCCAGCAGCAAAGGGACAGGGGGTTACGAGCAGTACTTC. The encoded protein is CASSKGTGGYEQYF.